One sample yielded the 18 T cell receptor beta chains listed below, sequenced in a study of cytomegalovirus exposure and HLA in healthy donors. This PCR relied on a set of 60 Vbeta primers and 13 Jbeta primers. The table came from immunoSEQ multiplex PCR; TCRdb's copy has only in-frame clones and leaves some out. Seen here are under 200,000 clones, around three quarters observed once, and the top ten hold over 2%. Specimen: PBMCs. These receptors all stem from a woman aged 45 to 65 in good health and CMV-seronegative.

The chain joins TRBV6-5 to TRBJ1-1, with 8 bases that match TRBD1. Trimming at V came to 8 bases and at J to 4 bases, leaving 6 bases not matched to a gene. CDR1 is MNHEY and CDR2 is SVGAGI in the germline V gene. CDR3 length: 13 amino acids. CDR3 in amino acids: CASAQGASTEAFF. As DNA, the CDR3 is TGTGCCAGCGCCCAGGGGGCAAGCACTGAAGCTTTCTTT.

The CDR3 loop is CASSEWRGGDTEAFF. The DNA for the CDR3 is TGTGCCAGCAGTGAATGGCGGGGAGGAGACACTGAAGCTTTCTTT. This chain uses TRBV25-1 with TRBJ1-1; D remains unclear. Germline-derived CDR1 and CDR2 are MGHDK and SYGVNS. The CDR3 is made up of 15 amino acids. Trimming took 1 base from V and 3 from J, leaving 12 bases between them.

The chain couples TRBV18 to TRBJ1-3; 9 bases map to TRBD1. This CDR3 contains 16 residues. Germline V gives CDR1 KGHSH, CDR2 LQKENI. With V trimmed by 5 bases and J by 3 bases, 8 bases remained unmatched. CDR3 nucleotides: TGTGCCAGCTCATCCTCCGGGACAGGGTTTGGAAACACCATATATTTT. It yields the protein CASSSSGTGFGNTIYF.

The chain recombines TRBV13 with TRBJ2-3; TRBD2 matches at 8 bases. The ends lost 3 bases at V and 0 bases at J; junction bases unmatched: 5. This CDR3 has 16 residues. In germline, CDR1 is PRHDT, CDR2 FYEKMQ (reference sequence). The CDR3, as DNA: TGTGCCAGCAGCTTTGGTCTAGCGGGCAGCACAGATACGCAGTATTTT. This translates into CASSFGLAGSTDTQYF.

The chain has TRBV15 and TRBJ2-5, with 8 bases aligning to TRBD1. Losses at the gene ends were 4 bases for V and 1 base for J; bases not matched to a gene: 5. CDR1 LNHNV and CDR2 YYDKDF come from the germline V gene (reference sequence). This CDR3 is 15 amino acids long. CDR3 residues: CATSTSGTGQETQYF. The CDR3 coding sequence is TGTGCCACCAGCACCTCCGGGACAGGCCAAGAGACCCAGTACTTC.

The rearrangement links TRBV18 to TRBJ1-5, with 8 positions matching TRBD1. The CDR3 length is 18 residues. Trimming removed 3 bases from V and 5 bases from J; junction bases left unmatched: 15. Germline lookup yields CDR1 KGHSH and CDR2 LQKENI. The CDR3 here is CASSPRPPDRARDQPQHF. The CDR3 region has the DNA TGTGCCAGCTCACCCCGGCCCCCGGACAGGGCCAGGGATCAGCCCCAGCATTTT.

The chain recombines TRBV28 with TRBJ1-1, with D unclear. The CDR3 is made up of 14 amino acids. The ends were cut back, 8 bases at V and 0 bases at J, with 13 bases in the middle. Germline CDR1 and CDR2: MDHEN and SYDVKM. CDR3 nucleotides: TGTGCCAGCCGAACCAGGCAGTTGAACACTGAAGCTTTCTTT. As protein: CASRTRQLNTEAFF. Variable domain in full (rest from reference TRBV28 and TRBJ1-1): DVKVTQSSRYLVKRTGEKVFLECVQDMDHENMFWYRQDPGLGLRLIYFSYDVKMKEKGDIPEGYSVSREKKERFSLILESASTNQTSMYLCASRTRQLNTEAFFGQGTRLTVV.

The CDR3 protein is CASSYRTSGGPDTQYF. The CDR3 DNA is TGCGCCAGCAGCTACCGGACTAGCGGGGGTCCAGATACGCAGTATTTT. V gene TRBV5-1 combines with J gene TRBJ2-3, with 13 bases aligning to TRBD2. Germline CDR1 is SGHRS and CDR2 is YFSETQ. V trimming: 3 bases; J trimming: 4 bases; junction bases outside the gene matches: 5. CDR3 length: 16 amino acids.

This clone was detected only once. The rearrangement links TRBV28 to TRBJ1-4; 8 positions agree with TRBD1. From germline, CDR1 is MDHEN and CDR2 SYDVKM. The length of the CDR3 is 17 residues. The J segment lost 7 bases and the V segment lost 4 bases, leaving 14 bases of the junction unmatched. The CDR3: CASSSVQPGQDREKLFF. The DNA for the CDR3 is TGTGCCAGCAGTTCAGTCCAGCCGGGACAGGACCGTGAAAAACTGTTTTTT.

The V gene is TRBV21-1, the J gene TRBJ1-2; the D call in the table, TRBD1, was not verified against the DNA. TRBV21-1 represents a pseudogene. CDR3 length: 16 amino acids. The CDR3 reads CASSNPYREPGYGYTF. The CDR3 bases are TGTGCCAGCAGCAACCCATACAGGGAACCGGGCTATGGCTACACCTTC.

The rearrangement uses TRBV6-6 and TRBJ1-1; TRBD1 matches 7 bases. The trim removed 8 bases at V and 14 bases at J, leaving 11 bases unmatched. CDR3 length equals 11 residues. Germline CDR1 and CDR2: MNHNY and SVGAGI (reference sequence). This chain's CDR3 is CASLLGQASFF. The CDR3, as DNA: TGTGCCAGCTTATTAGGACAGGCCTCCTTCTTT.

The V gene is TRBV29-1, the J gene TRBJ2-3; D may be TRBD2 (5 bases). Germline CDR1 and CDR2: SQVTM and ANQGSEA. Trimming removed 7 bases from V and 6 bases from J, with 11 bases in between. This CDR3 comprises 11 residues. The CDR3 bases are TGCAGCGCCGGCGGGTCGGATACGCAGTATTTT. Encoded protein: CSAGGSDTQYF.

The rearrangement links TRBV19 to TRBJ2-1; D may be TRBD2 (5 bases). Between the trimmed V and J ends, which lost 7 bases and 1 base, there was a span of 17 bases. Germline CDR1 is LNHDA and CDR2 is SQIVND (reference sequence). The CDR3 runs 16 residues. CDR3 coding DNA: TGTGCCAGTACCCGCGGCGGGTCGACATCCTACAATGAGCAGTTCTTC. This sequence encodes CASTRGGSTSYNEQFF.

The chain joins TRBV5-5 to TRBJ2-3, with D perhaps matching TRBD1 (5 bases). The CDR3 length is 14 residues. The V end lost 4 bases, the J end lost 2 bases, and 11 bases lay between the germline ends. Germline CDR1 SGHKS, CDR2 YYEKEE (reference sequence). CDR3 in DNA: TGTGCCAGCAGCCGCACAGGTAACACAGATACGCAGTATTTT. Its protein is CASSRTGNTDTQYF.

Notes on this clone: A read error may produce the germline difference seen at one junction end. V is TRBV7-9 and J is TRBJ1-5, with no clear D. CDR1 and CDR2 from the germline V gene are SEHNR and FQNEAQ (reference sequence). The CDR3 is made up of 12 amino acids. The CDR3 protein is CSSSSYLGPQHF. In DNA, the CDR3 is TGTTCCAGCAGCTCCTACCTTGGGCCCCAGCATTTT.

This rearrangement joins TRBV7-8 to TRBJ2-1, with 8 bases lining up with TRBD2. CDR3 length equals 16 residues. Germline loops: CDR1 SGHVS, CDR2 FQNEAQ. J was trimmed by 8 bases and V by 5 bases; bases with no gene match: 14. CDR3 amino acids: CASSTKLLAGGDEQFF. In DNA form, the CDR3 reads TGTGCCAGCAGCACCAAACTTCTAGCGGGCGGTGATGAGCAGTTCTTC.

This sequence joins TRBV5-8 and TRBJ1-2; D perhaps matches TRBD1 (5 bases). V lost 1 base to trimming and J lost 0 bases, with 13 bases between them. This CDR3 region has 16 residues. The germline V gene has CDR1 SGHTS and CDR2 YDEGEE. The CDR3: CASSLYSTDTNYGYTF. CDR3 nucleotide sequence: TGTGCCAGCAGCTTGTATTCCACGGACACTAACTATGGCTACACCTTC. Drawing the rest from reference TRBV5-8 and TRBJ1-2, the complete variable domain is EAGVTQSPTHLIKTRGQQATLRCSPISGHTSVYWYQQALGLGLQFLLWYDEGEERNRGNFPPRFSGRQFPNYSSELNVNALELEDSALYLCASSLYSTDTNYGYTFGSGTRLTVV.

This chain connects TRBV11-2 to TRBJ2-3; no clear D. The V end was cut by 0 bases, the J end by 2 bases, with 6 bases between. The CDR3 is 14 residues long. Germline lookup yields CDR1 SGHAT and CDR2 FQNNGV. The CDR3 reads CASSLDHPTDTQYF. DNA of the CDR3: TGTGCCAGCAGCTTAGATCATCCCACAGATACGCAGTATTTT.